A single T cell receptor (beta chain) is shown here with its context. Its specificity is unknown. These data belong to a study of vaccination and CD4 T cells after COVID-19. Study-wide context: Median time from second vaccine dose to sampling was about 77 days (14 to 241). Control cultures, each given a CEFX pool, an HIV-1 Nef pool, or no peptide, were included.

The Oncomine TCR Beta short-read assay sequenced DNA from cultured CD4+ T cells. Scientists extracted genomic DNA from CD4+ T cells grown in culture. TCRdb re-analysed the PCR reads in MiXCR, keeping a single row per CDR3 protein. This table has 20,000 or so distinct CDR3 sequences, around two fifths appearing once. This sample's time point: late sampling 161 to 241 days after vaccination in a few convalescent patients. Treatment specified: roughly ten-day PBMC culture with coronavirus spike peptide pools or control peptides (ViraFEST assay). The V end was cut by 0 bases, the J end by 1 base, with 12 bases between. Germline values: CDR1 SNHLY, CDR2 FYNNEI. This CDR3 region has 16 residues. Study findings and constraints: This study had few convalescent patients and no early post-infection samples.

This TCR was recovered from a human donor who had recovered from COVID-19. The chain combines TRBV2 with TRBJ1-1; possibly TRBD1 for D (6 bases). The sample was CD4+ T cells from blood, cultured in vitro, taken about 7 months after SARS-CoV-2 vaccination. CDR3 DNA: TGTGCCAGCAGTGAAGCTCGGGGACACAAGAACACTGAAGCTTTCTTT. Protein sequence: CASSEARGHKNTEAFF.